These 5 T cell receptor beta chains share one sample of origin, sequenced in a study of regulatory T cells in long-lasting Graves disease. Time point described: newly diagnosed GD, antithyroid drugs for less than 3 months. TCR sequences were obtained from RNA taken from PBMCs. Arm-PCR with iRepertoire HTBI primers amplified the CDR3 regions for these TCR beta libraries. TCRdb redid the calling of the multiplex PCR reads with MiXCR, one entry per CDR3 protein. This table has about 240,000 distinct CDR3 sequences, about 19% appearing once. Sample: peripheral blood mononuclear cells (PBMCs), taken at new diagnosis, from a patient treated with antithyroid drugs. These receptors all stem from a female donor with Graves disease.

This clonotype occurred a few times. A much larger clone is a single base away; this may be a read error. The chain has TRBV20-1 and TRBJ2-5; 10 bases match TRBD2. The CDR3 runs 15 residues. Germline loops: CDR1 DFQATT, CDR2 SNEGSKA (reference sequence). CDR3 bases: TGCAGTGCAAGGCTGACTAGCGGGTCCCAAGAGTCCCAGTACTTC. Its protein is CSARLTSGSQESQYF.

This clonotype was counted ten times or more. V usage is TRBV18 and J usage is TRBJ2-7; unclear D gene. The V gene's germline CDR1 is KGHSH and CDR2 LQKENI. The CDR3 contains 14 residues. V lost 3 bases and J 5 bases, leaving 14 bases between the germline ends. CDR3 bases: TGTGCCAGCTCACCGGTTTTTAGCAACAACGAGCAGTACTTC. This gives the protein CASSPVFSNNEQYF.

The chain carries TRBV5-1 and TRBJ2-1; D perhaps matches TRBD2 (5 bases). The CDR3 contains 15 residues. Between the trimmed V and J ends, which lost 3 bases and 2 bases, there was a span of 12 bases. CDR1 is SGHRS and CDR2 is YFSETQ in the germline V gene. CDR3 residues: CASSSRTGTYNEQFF. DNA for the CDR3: TGCGCCAGCAGCTCCAGGACGGGAACCTACAATGAGCAGTTCTTC.

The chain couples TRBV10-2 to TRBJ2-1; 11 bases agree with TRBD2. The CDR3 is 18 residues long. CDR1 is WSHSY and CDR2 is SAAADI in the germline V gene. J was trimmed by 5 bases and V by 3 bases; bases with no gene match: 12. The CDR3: CASSDRGGWGLADNEQFF. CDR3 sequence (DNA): TGCGCCAGCAGTGATCGGGGGGGGTGGGGACTAGCGGACAATGAGCAGTTCTTC.

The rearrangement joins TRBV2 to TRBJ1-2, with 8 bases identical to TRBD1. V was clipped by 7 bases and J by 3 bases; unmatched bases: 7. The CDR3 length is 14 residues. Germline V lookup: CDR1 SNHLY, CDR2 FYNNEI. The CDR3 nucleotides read TGTGCCAGCACCGGACAGGGACGTGACTATGGCTACACCTTC. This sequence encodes CASTGQGRDYGYTF.